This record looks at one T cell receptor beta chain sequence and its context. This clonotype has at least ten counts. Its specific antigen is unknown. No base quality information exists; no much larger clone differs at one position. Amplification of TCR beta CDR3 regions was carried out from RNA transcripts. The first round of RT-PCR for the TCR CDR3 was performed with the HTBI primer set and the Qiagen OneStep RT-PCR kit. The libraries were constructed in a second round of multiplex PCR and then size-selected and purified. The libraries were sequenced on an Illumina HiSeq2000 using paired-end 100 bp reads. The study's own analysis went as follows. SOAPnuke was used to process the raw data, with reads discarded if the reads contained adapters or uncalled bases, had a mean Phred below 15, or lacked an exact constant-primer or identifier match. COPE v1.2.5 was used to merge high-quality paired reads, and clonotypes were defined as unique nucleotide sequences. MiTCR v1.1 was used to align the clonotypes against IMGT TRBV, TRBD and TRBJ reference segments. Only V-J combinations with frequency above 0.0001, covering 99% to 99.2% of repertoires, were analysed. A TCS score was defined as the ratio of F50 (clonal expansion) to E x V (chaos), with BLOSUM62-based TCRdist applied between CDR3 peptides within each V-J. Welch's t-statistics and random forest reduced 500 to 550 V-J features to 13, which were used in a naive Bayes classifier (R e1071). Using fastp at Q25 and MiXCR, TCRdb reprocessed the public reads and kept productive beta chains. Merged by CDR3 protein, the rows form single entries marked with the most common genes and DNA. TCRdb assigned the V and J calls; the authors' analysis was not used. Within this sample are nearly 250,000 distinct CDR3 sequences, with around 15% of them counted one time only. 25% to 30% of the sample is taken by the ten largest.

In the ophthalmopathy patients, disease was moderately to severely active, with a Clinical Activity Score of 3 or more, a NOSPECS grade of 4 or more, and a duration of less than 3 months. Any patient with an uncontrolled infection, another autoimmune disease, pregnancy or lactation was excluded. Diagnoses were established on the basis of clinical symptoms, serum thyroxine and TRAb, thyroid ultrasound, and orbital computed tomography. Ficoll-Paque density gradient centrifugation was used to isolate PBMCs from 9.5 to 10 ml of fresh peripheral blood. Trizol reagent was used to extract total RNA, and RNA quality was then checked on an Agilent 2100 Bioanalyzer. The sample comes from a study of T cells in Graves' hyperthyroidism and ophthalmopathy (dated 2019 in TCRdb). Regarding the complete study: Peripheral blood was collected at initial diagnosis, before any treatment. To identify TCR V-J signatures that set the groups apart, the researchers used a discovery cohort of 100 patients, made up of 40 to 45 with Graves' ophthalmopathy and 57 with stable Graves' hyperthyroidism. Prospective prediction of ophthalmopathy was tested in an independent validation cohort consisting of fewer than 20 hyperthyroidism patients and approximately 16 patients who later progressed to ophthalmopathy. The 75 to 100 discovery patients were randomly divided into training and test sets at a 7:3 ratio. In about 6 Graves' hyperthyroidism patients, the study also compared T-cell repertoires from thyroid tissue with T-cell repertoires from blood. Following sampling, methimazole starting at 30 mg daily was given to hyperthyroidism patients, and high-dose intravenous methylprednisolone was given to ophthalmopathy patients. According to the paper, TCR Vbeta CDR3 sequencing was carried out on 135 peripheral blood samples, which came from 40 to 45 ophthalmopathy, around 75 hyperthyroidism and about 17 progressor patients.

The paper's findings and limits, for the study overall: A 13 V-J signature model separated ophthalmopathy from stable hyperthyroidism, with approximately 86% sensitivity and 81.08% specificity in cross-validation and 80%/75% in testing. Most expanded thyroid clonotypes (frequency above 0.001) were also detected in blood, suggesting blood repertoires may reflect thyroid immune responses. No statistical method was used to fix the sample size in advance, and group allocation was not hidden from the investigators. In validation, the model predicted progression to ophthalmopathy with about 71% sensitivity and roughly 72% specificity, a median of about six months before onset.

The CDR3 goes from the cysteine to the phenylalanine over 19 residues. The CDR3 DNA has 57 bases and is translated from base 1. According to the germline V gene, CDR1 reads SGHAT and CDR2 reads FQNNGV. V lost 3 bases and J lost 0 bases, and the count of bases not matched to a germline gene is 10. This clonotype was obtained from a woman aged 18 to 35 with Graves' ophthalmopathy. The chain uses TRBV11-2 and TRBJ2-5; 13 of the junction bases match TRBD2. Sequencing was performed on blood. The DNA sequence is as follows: TGTGCCAGCAGCTTCGTCCCGGGACTAGCGGGGCGGTACCAAGAGACCCAGTACTTC. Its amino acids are CASSFVPGLAGRYQETQYF.